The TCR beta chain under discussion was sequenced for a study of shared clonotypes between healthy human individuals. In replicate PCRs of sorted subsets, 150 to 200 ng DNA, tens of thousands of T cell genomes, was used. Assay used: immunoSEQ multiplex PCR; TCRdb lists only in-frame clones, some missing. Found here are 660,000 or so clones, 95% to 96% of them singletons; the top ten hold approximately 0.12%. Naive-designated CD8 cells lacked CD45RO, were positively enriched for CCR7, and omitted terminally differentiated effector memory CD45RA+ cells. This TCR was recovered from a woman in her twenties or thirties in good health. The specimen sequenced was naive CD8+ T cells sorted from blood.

This CDR3 reads CASSDVGGTNTGELFF. The CDR3 DNA sequence: TGTGCCAGCAGTGATGTGGGAGGTACGAACACCGGGGAGCTGTTTTTT. V and J are TRBV2 and TRBJ2-2, with D tentatively TRBD2 (6 bases). The V end lost 3 bases, the J end lost 0 bases, and 11 bases lay between the germline ends. CDR1 and CDR2 from the germline V gene are SNHLY and FYNNEI. This CDR3 is built from 16 residues.